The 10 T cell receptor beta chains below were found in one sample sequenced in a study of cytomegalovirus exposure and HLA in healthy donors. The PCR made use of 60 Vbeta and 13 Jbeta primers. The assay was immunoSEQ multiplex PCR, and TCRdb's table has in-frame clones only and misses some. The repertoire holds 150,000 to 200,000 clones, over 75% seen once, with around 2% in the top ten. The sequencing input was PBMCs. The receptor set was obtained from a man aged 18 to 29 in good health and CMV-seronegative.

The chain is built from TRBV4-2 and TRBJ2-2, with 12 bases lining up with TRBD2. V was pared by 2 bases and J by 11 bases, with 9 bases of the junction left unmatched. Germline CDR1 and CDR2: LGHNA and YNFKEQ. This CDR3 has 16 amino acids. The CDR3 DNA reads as TGTGCCAGCAGCCAACCACTAGCGGGAGGTGACTCCGAGCTGTTTTTT. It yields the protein CASSQPLAGGDSELFF.

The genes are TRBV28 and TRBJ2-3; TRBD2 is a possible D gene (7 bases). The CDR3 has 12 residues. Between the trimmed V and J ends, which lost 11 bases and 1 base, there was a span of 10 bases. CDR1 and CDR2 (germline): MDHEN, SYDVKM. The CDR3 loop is CAGGGRTDTQYF. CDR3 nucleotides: TGTGCCGGGGGGGGGCGCACAGATACGCAGTATTTT.

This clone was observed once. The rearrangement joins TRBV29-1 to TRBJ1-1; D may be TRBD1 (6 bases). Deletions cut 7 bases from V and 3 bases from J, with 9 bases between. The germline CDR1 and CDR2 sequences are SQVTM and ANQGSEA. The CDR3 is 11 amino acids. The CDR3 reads CSAGDDTEAFF. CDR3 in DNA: TGCAGCGCAGGGGATGACACTGAAGCTTTCTTT. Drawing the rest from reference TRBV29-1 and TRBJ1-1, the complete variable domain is SAVISQKPSRDICQRGTSLTIQCQVDSQVTMMFWYRQQPGQSLTLIATANQGSEATYESGFVIDKFPISRPNLTFSTLTVSNMSPEDSSIYLCSAGDDTEAFFGQGTRLTVV.

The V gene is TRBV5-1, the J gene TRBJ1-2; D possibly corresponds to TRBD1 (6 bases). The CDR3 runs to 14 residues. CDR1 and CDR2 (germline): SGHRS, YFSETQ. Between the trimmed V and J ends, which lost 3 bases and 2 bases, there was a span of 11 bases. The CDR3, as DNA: TGCGCCAGCAGCTCAGGGGTTAGGAACTATGGCTACACCTTC. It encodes CASSSGVRNYGYTF.

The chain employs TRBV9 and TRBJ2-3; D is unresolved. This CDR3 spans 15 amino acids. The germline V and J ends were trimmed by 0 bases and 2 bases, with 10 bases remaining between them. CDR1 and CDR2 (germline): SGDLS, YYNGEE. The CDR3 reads CASSVGVRITDTQYF. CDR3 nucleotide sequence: TGTGCCAGCAGCGTAGGAGTCCGCATCACAGATACGCAGTATTTT.

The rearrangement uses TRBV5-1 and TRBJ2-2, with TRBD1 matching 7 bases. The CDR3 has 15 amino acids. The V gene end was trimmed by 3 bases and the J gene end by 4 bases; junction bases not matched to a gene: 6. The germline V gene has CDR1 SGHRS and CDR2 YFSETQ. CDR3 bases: TGCGCCAGCAGCTCCGACAGGGTTAGCACCGGGGAGCTGTTTTTT. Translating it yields CASSSDRVSTGELFF.

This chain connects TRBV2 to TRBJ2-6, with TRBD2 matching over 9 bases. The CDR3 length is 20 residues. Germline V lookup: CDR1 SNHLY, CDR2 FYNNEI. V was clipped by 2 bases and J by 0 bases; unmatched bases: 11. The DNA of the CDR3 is TGTGCCAGCAGTGAAACCCTTCGCGGGGGGGCCTTCTCTGGGGCCAACGTCCTGACTTTC. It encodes CASSETLRGGAFSGANVLTF.

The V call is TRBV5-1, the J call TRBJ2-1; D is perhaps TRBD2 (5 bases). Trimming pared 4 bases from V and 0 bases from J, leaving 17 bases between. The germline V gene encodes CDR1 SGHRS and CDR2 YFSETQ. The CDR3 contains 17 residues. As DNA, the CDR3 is TGCGCCAGCAGCGACTACCTGCTAGGAAGCTCCTACAATGAGCAGTTCTTC. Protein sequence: CASSDYLLGSSYNEQFF.

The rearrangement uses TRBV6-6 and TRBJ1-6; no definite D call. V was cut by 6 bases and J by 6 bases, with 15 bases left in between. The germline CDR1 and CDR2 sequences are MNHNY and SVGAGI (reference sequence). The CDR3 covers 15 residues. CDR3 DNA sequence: TGTGCCAGCAGAGCCCCCGGGAAACTTAATTCACCCCTCCACTTT. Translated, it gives CASRAPGKLNSPLHF.

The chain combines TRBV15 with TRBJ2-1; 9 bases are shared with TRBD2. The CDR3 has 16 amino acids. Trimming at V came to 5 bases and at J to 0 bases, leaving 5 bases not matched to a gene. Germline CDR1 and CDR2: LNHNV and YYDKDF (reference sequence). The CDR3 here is CATSSRLADSYNEQFF. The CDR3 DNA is TGTGCCACCAGCTCGAGACTAGCGGACTCCTACAATGAGCAGTTCTTC.